Below, 20 T cell receptor beta chains from the same sample are listed, as sequenced in a study of blood T cell repertoires in COVID-19. Repertoires were generated with immunoSEQ multiplex PCR, while TCRdb's copy carries only in-frame clones and drops some. The table records 300,000 to 400,000 clones, about 90% of them present only once. The specimen sequenced was peripheral blood. The receptors originated from a woman aged 18-29 years who had recovered from COVID-19.

This clone was counted only a few times. V and J are TRBV24-1 and TRBJ1-5, with D unresolved. The CDR3 is made up of 14 amino acids. Trimming left V 4 bases short and J 1 base short, with 7 bases between. Germline CDR1 KGHDR, CDR2 SFDVKD. CDR3 in amino acids: CATSEGRSNQPQHF. CDR3 sequence (DNA): TGTGCCACCAGTGAGGGCAGGAGCAATCAGCCCCAGCATTTT.

The chain has TRBV4-3 and TRBJ1-2, with a possible D match to TRBD1 (6 bases). V was shortened by 0 bases and J by 4 bases, with 12 bases between the two germline ends. The V gene's germline CDR1 is LGHNA and CDR2 YSLEER. This CDR3 has 15 amino acids. As DNA, the CDR3 is TGCGCCAGCAGCCAAGACAGGGGTTTCAGCTATGGCTACACCTTC. Translation gives CASSQDRGFSYGYTF.

The chain recombines TRBV7-2 with TRBJ1-1, with 8 bases identical to TRBD1. J lost 4 bases, V lost 2 bases, and 6 bases had no gene match. The germline gives CDR1 SGHTA, CDR2 FQGNSA. The CDR3 is 15 residues long. The CDR3 is CASSLINRGTTEAFF. In DNA form, the CDR3 reads TGTGCCAGCAGCTTAATAAACAGGGGGACCACTGAAGCTTTCTTT.

This chain joins TRBV5-4 and TRBJ2-5; unclear D gene. Germline lookup yields CDR1 SGHNT and CDR2 YYREEE (reference sequence). V was cut by 4 bases and J by 0 bases, with 10 bases left in between. There are 14 residues in the CDR3. This chain's CDR3 is CASSTTRNQETQYF. The DNA for the CDR3 is TGTGCCAGCAGCACCACCAGAAACCAAGAGACCCAGTACTTC.

The chain employs TRBV13 and TRBJ1-6; 7 nucleotides align to TRBD1. CDR1 and CDR2 from the germline V gene are PRHDT and FYEKMQ (reference sequence). The CDR3 is made up of 14 amino acids. V was clipped by 5 bases and J by 10 bases; unmatched bases: 8. The CDR3 nucleotides are TGTGCCAGCAGCCCCCGGGACAGTAGATCACCCCTCCACTTT. Translating it yields CASSPRDSRSPLHF.

J is TRBJ2-1 and V is TRBV14; 15 bases fit TRBD2. Germline V lookup: CDR1 SGHDN, CDR2 FVKESK. The V gene end was trimmed by 5 bases and the J gene end by 9 bases; junction bases not matched to a gene: 2. This CDR3 is built from 14 residues. CDR3: CASSGTSGRSEQFF. DNA for the CDR3: TGTGCCAGCAGCGGGACTAGCGGGAGGAGTGAGCAGTTCTTC.

The chain is built from TRBV12-5 and TRBJ2-1; TRBD2 aligns across 14 bases. The V gene's germline CDR1 is LGHNT and CDR2 FRNRAP. This CDR3 region has 22 residues. Trimming removed 4 bases from V and 0 bases from J; junction bases left unmatched: 17. The CDR3 protein is CASGSIPVTSGRAQNSYNEQFF. Written as DNA, the CDR3 is TGTGCTAGTGGTTCCATCCCCGTGACTAGCGGGAGGGCCCAAAACTCCTACAATGAGCAGTTCTTC.

J is TRBJ2-1 and V is TRBV6-6, with 7 bases that match TRBD2. This CDR3 comprises 14 residues. Germline values: CDR1 MNHNY, CDR2 SVGAGI (reference sequence). Germline trimming cut 4 bases from V and 5 bases from J; bases unmatched to any gene: 5. CDR3 DNA: TGTGCCAGCAGTTCGGGACTACTTAACAATGAGCAGTTCTTC. This translates into CASSSGLLNNEQFF.

The rearrangement links TRBV2 to TRBJ2-3, with no clear D. CDR3 length equals 15 residues. V was pared by 4 bases and J by 2 bases, with 13 bases between. From germline, CDR1 is SNHLY and CDR2 FYNNEI. The CDR3: CASSGGPANTDTQYF. In nucleotides, the CDR3 is TGTGCCAGCAGTGGAGGTCCAGCAAACACAGATACGCAGTATTTT.

This chain uses TRBV5-1 with TRBJ2-1; 8 bases are a match to TRBD1. The V segment lost 0 bases and the J segment 7 bases; nucleotides outside the gene matches: 9. The CDR3 is made up of 16 amino acids. Germline CDR1 and CDR2: SGHRS and YFSETQ. DNA for the CDR3: TGCGCCAGCAGCTTGGCCAGGGCAGGGGGCGGGAATGAGCAGTTCTTC. Protein: CASSLARAGGGNEQFF.

This CDR3 reads CSASSGGGYGYTF. The CDR3 nucleotides are TGCAGTGCTAGTTCAGGAGGAGGCTATGGCTACACCTTC. The J gene is TRBJ1-2, the V gene TRBV20-1, with D unresolved. V shed 3 bases and J shed 4 bases, with 12 bases lying between them. Germline lookup yields CDR1 DFQATT and CDR2 SNEGSKA (reference sequence). The CDR3 is 13 residues long.

CDR3 DNA sequence: TGTGCCAGCAGTTTCCCCATTGACAGGCGGAGCCATGGCTACACCTTC. Amino acids: CASSFPIDRRSHGYTF. V usage is TRBV28 and J usage is TRBJ1-2; the D gene is possibly TRBD1 (6 bases). The V end lost 3 bases, the J end lost 6 bases, and 20 bases lay between the germline ends. Germline V gene sequence: CDR1 MDHEN, CDR2 SYDVKM. The CDR3 consists of 16 residues.

This chain joins TRBV7-2 and TRBJ1-2; D remains unclear. The CDR3 runs to 15 residues. Germline CDR1 is SGHTA and CDR2 is FQGNSA. The V and J ends lost 3 bases and 1 base respectively, with 12 bases between them. The CDR3 coding sequence is TGTGCCAGCAGCTTCGGTCCGGAGAGTAACTATGGCTACACCTTC. Translating gives CASSFGPESNYGYTF.

This chain links TRBV30 with TRBJ1-2, with 10 bases matching TRBD1. V dropped 2 bases and J dropped 7; count of bases not matched to a gene: 10. The CDR3 runs to 15 residues. CDR1 is GTSNPN, CDR2 SVGIG, per germline (reference sequence). CDR3 DNA sequence: TGTGCCTGGAGTAAGGGGACAGGGGCCGTATTTGGCTACACCTTC. This sequence encodes CAWSKGTGAVFGYTF.

This chain links TRBV3-1 (or the pseudogene TRBV3-2) with TRBJ2-2, with TRBD2 matching over 9 bases. Unmatched junction bases numbered 14, after V lost 4 bases and J lost 5 bases. The CDR3 contains 18 residues. Germline V lookup: CDR1 LGHDT, CDR2 YNNKEL (reference sequence). DNA of the CDR3: TGTGCCAGCAGCCTCCCCCAATTTAGCGGGAGCGATACCGGGGAGCTGTTTTTT. Translation: CASSLPQFSGSDTGELFF.

The J gene is TRBJ1-2, the V gene TRBV5-4, with a tentative D call TRBD1 (5 bases). This CDR3 spans 16 amino acids. V was trimmed by 7 bases and J by 5 bases, leaving 24 bases between them. Germline assignment: CDR1 SGHNT and CDR2 YYREEE (reference sequence). CDR3 sequence reads: CASRSPQRGSSYGYTF. CDR3 sequence (DNA): TGTGCCAGCCGCAGCCCCCAAAGGGGTTCCAGTTATGGCTACACCTTC.

The chain recombines TRBV3-1 (or the pseudogene TRBV3-2) with TRBJ2-3; 7 bases line up with TRBD2. The CDR3 has 14 residues. Germline V CDR1 and CDR2: LGHDT, YNNKEL (reference sequence). J lost 2 bases, V lost 4 bases, and 3 bases had no gene match. CDR3 sequence (DNA): TGTGCCAGCAGCCTGACTAGCCCCACAGATACGCAGTATTTT. This encodes CASSLTSPTDTQYF.

This chain joins TRBV11-2 and TRBJ1-4, with 9 bases identical to TRBD1. V trimming: 2 bases; J trimming: 2 bases; junction bases outside the gene matches: 9. The germline V gene has CDR1 SGHAT and CDR2 FQNNGV. This CDR3 is 18 amino acids long. CDR3 region: CASSLFRTGAATNEKLFF. The CDR3 region has the DNA TGTGCCAGCAGCTTATTTCGGACAGGGGCAGCTACTAATGAAAAACTGTTTTTT. Complete variable domain (other parts from reference TRBV11-2 and TRBJ1-4): EAGVAQSPRYKIIEKRQSVAFWCNPISGHATLYWYQQILGQGPKLLIQFQNNGVVDDSQLPKDRFSAERLKGVDSTLKIQPAKLEDSAVYLCASSLFRTGAATNEKLFFGSGTQLSVL.

This clone has just one count. The V gene is TRBV12-1, the J gene TRBJ1-5; the D call in the table, TRBD1, was not verified against the DNA. TRBV12-1 is a pseudogene locus. The CDR3 runs 19 residues. The CDR3 loop is CASSFVHRVWGWSNQPQHF. CDR3 bases: TGTGCCAGCAGCTTTGTGCACAGGGTCTGGGGATGGAGCAATCAGCCCCAGCATTTT.

This clone came up once. The rearrangement joins TRBV6-5 to TRBJ2-7; TRBD2 might be the D (5 bases). Germline assignment: CDR1 MNHEY and CDR2 SVGAGI. V lost 5 bases and J lost 6, with 14 bases in between. The length of the CDR3 is 13 residues. CDR3 in DNA: TGTGCCAGCAGTAGACTTGAGGGCGGCGAGCAGTACGTC. Its translation: CASSRLEGGEQYV.